The 12 T cell receptor beta chains below all came from one sample that was sequenced in a study of T cell responses to AZD1222 COVID-19 vaccine. Sequenced by immunoSEQ multiplex PCR; TCRdb stores in-frame clones only, minus some. Of 160,000 or so clones in the sample, roughly 94% were seen once. The source material was peripheral blood, sampled 28 days after the second AZD1222 dose. All receptors come from an adult who received the AZD1222 COVID-19 vaccine.

The gene calls are TRBV5-5 and TRBJ2-2; D possibly corresponds to TRBD2 (5 bases). There are 17 residues in the CDR3. Germline values: CDR1 SGHKS, CDR2 YYEKEE (reference sequence). The V end was cut by 2 bases, the J end by 1 base, with 15 bases between. CDR3 coding DNA: TGTGCCAGCAGCTTAGAATTCGGACTTAGGAACACCGGGGAGCTGTTTTTT. Its protein is CASSLEFGLRNTGELFF.

This clone appeared a few times. The rearrangement links TRBV6-5 to TRBJ1-1; D is uncertain. Germline V lookup: CDR1 MNHEY, CDR2 SVGAGI. V was pared by 3 bases and J by 1 base, with 6 bases between. The CDR3 spans 13 residues. CDR3 DNA sequence: TGTGCCAGCAGTTATGGCCCGAACACTGAAGCTTTCTTT. Translated, it gives CASSYGPNTEAFF.

The chain has TRBV5-4 and TRBJ1-4; TRBD1 is a possible D gene (6 bases). In germline, CDR1 is SGHNT, CDR2 YYREEE (reference sequence). V shed 0 bases and J shed 2 bases, with 8 bases lying between them. The CDR3 is 15 amino acids. This CDR3 is CASSLGGATNEKLFF. CDR3 DNA sequence: TGTGCCAGCAGCTTGGGGGGGGCTACTAATGAAAAACTGTTTTTT.

The chain uses TRBV14 and TRBJ1-3; D is unresolved. The ends were cut back, 1 base at V and 1 base at J, with 8 bases in the middle. Germline CDR1 and CDR2: SGHDN and FVKESK. This CDR3 region has 15 residues. The CDR3 loop is CASSQGSVSGNTIYF. CDR3 DNA sequence: TGTGCCAGCAGCCAAGGGAGTGTATCTGGAAACACCATATATTTT.

The V and J genes are TRBV9 and TRBJ1-5; D remains ambiguous. CDR1 and CDR2 (germline): SGDLS, YYNGEE. V lost 4 bases and J 2 bases, leaving 7 bases between the germline ends. There are 13 residues in the CDR3. Here the CDR3 reads CASSTGGNQPQHF. In DNA form, the CDR3 reads TGTGCCAGCAGCACCGGGGGCAATCAGCCCCAGCATTTT.

This sequence joins TRBV20-1 and TRBJ2-5; 11 nucleotides agree with TRBD2. Trimming took 3 bases from V and 4 from J; bases not matched to a gene: 10. The germline CDR1 and CDR2 sequences are DFQATT and SNEGSKA (reference sequence). The CDR3 consists of 16 residues. The CDR3 sequence: CSASDIAGGPGETQYF. CDR3 bases: TGCAGTGCTAGTGACATAGCGGGGGGGCCGGGAGAGACCCAGTACTTC.

The chain employs TRBV5-1 and TRBJ2-5, with 9 bases fitting TRBD1. From germline, CDR1 is SGHRS and CDR2 YFSETQ. The length of the CDR3 is 14 residues. The ends lost 4 bases at V and 5 bases at J; junction bases unmatched: 6. The CDR3 loop reads CASSGTGIEETQYF. DNA for the CDR3: TGCGCCAGCAGCGGGACAGGGATCGAGGAGACCCAGTACTTC.

The genes are TRBV5-1 and TRBJ2-1; either TRBD1 or TRBD2 may supply D (5 bases each). From germline, CDR1 is SGHRS and CDR2 YFSETQ. Trimming removed 0 bases at V and 1 base at J, with 8 bases between. The CDR3 consists of 15 residues. The CDR3 spells CASSLGGFSYNEQFF. The CDR3 DNA reads TGCGCCAGCAGCTTGGGGGGGTTTTCCTACAATGAGCAGTTCTTC.

This chain uses TRBV27 with TRBJ1-1; D call uncertain. V dropped 5 bases and J dropped 1 base, with 8 bases sitting between them. The CDR3 has 13 amino acids. Per the germline V gene, CDR1 is MNHEY and CDR2 is SMNVEV (reference sequence). This chain's CDR3 is CASSHRENTEAFF. The CDR3, as DNA: TGTGCCAGCAGTCACAGAGAGAACACTGAAGCTTTCTTT.

This chain uses TRBV3-1 (or the pseudogene TRBV3-2) with TRBJ1-3; the D is unclear. The CDR3 runs to 15 residues. V shed 4 bases and J shed 8 bases, with 18 bases lying between them. Germline assignment: CDR1 LGHDT and CDR2 YNNKEL (reference sequence). CDR3 coding DNA: TGTGCCAGCAGCCCGTACGTGATCGGGGAGGACACCATATATTTT. Protein product: CASSPYVIGEDTIYF.

The CDR3 here is CASTFTDRETEAFF. The CDR3 region has the DNA TGTGCCAGCACTTTCACGGACAGGGAGACTGAAGCTTTCTTT. The chain employs TRBV4-2 and TRBJ1-1; 8 bases are a match to TRBD1. Germline V gives CDR1 LGHNA, CDR2 YNFKEQ. Trimming cost V 7 bases and J 5 bases; bases outside gene matches: 9. The CDR3 sequence is 14 residues long.

The CDR3 loop is CASSLGREGANYGYTF. The CDR3, as DNA: TGTGCCAGCAGCTTAGGCAGGGAGGGAGCTAACTATGGCTACACCTTC. The chain couples TRBV13 to TRBJ1-2; TRBD1 is a possible D gene (5 bases). Germline V gene sequence: CDR1 PRHDT, CDR2 FYEKMQ (reference sequence). Trimming removed 0 bases at V and 0 bases at J, with 11 bases between. CDR3 size: 16 residues.